The present T cell receptor beta chain was sequenced within a study of T cells after yellow fever vaccination. Turning to the study itself: In the case of low-cell-number fractions, SMART-Seq v4 Ultra Low Input was used for preparation.

This clonotype was recorded a few times. As yet, its antigen is unknown. Study-wide results and caveats: A small share of clonotypes appeared in both CD4 and CD8 compartments. The booster saw the reappearance of most primary-vaccination clones (roughly 97% CD4, 88% CD8).

The authors made TCR cDNA by 5'RACE template switching, adding a universal primer site and UMIs. TCRdb analysed the 5' RACE reads with MiXCR anew, one entry per CDR3 protein. The profile shows some 500,000 distinct CDR3 sequences, 13% of them singletons. The source of this sequence is a man aged 30 to 45 who received the YFV17D yellow fever vaccine. The sample consisted of PBMCs, taken on the day of the yellow fever booster vaccination.

The CDR3 loop is CSASGTVNTDTQYF. The CDR3 DNA follows: TGCAGTGCTTCCGGGACAGTAAACACAGATACGCAGTATTTT. The chain uses TRBV20-1 and TRBJ2-3; 7 bases map to TRBD1. With V trimmed by 5 bases and J by 2 bases, 7 bases remained unmatched. CDR1 and CDR2 from the germline V gene are DFQATT and SNEGSKA (reference sequence). This CDR3 is built from 14 residues.